Listed below are T cell receptor beta chains from one sample, sequenced in a study of vaccination and CD4 T cells after COVID-19. TCRdb used MiXCR to reprocess the PCR reads, holding one entry per CDR3 protein. This sample carries some 5,000 distinct CDR3 sequences, approximately 52% of them seen once, and the ten largest clones take 36%. Their antigen targets remain unknown. Specimen: CD4+ T cells from blood, cultured in vitro. The receptors come from a human donor who had recovered from COVID-19. CDR3s include the opening cysteine and the closing phenylalanine or tryptophan.

j_call v_call cdr3_aa
TRBJ2-5 TRBV20-1 CSAPLQGGETQYF
TRBJ1-1 TRBV6-5 CASSYSPRRGAFF
TRBJ2-7 TRBV20-1 CSASEGQGSYEQYF
TRBJ1-1 TRBV20-1 CSASDSGNTEAFF
TRBJ2-1 TRBV6-1 CASSDTEQFF
TRBJ1-5 TRBV20-1 CSANRGIHSNQPQHF
TRBJ1-1 TRBV15 CATSSGQGATNTEAFF
TRBJ1-5 TRBV7-2 CASSPPDRAGPQHF
TRBJ1-1 TRBV7-3 CASRFLQVF
TRBJ2-7 TRBV6-5 CASSYSQGTYEQYF
TRBJ1-1 TRBV10-2 CASTSGTEAFF